Each of the 25 T cell receptor beta chains below was sequenced from the same sample in a study of blood T cell repertoires in COVID-19. TCRdb's copy holds only in-frame clones and misses some; the assay was immunoSEQ multiplex PCR. The sample has about 46,000 clones, 86% seen once. Sequencing input: peripheral blood. These TCRs come from a man aged 60 to 69 with active or convalescent COVID-19.

The chain couples TRBV5-1 to TRBJ1-2; D may be TRBD1 (6 bases). Germline CDR1 SGHRS, CDR2 YFSETQ. Trimming left V 4 bases short and J 3 bases short, with 13 bases between. The CDR3 spans 14 residues. The DNA of the CDR3 is TGCGCCAGCAGCCCAGCAGGGGCAGACTATGGCTACACCTTC. It specifies CASSPAGADYGYTF.

The chain has TRBV5-4 and TRBJ1-1, with D uncertain. The germline V and J ends were trimmed by 5 bases and 0 bases, with 17 bases remaining between them. Germline CDR1 and CDR2: SGHNT and YYREEE (reference sequence). There are 16 residues in the CDR3. CDR3 amino acids: CASSKGGGFVNTEAFF. CDR3 nucleotides: TGTGCCAGCAGTAAGGGAGGTGGGTTTGTGAACACTGAAGCTTTCTTT.

This sequence joins TRBV11-3 and TRBJ2-2, with D possibly being TRBD1 (6 bases). The CDR3 covers 14 residues. From germline, CDR1 is SGHNT and CDR2 YENEEA. V lost 2 bases and J lost 6, with 10 bases in between. In nucleotides, the CDR3 is TGTGCCAGCAGCTTAAGCAGGGGTGCCGGGGAGCTGTTTTTT. Amino acid sequence: CASSLSRGAGELFF.

The chain uses TRBV10-1 and TRBJ2-7, with TRBD2 matching 9 bases. The V segment lost 3 bases and the J segment 2 bases; nucleotides outside the gene matches: 8. This CDR3 is 16 amino acids long. Germline V gives CDR1 WNHNN, CDR2 SYGVQD (reference sequence). In nucleotides, the CDR3 is TGCGCCAGCAGTGACGAGCGGGGGGCTCTAACCTACGAGCAGTACTTC. Amino acid sequence: CASSDERGALTYEQYF.

V usage is TRBV28 and J usage is TRBJ1-3, with 7 positions matching TRBD1. The CDR3 loop spans 13 amino acids. The ends lost 7 bases at V and 2 bases at J; junction bases unmatched: 2. Germline V gives CDR1 MDHEN, CDR2 SYDVKM. In nucleotides, the CDR3 is TGTGCCAGCAAAACAGGGGCTGGAAACACCATATATTTT. Translation: CASKTGAGNTIYF.

This sequence joins TRBV30 and TRBJ2-1; 8 bases align to TRBD1. Germline trimming cut 4 bases from V and 7 bases from J; bases unmatched to any gene: 3. Per the germline V gene, CDR1 is GTSNPN and CDR2 is SVGIG (reference sequence). The CDR3 is made up of 12 amino acids. In DNA, the CDR3 is TGTGCCTGGACGACAGGGGTGAATGAGCAGTTCTTC. It specifies CAWTTGVNEQFF.

This clone was observed once. DNA of the CDR3: TGTGCCAGCAGCTTTGGGGCAGACACCTACGAGCAGTACTTC. Its translation: CASSFGADTYEQYF. The J gene is TRBJ2-7, the V gene TRBV5-4; maybe TRBD1 (5 bases). Germline lookup yields CDR1 SGHNT and CDR2 YYREEE (reference sequence). The CDR3 has 14 residues. The V gene lost 2 bases and the J gene lost 2 bases, with 11 bases spanning the gap.

This sequence joins TRBV5-4 and TRBJ2-5; the D is unclear. The V end was cut by 0 bases, the J end by 1 base, with 10 bases between. Germline CDR1 is SGHNT and CDR2 is YYREEE (reference sequence). This CDR3 contains 15 residues. The CDR3 spells CASSLATNPQETQYF. The CDR3 coding sequence is TGTGCCAGCAGCTTGGCAACAAACCCCCAAGAGACCCAGTACTTC.

This chain connects TRBV18 to TRBJ2-2; 8 positions match TRBD1. The junction had 11 bases not matched to a gene; V was cut back by 5 bases and J by 6 bases. Germline CDR1 and CDR2: KGHSH and LQKENI. This CDR3 has 16 residues. The CDR3 sequence: CASSSSRTGWAGELFF. CDR3 nucleotides: TGTGCCAGCTCATCATCCAGGACAGGGTGGGCCGGGGAGCTGTTTTTT.

This clone was recorded once. This CDR3 is CSARDREKLFF. The CDR3 region has the DNA TGCAGTGCTAGAGATCGGGAAAAACTGTTTTTT. The rearrangement uses TRBV20-1 and TRBJ1-4; D is unresolved. Germline V lookup: CDR1 DFQATT, CDR2 SNEGSKA (reference sequence). V was cut by 0 bases and J by 8 bases, with 4 bases left in between. The CDR3 extends over 11 amino acids.

This clone was recorded once. The V and J genes are TRBV18 and TRBJ1-6; a possible D gene is TRBD1 (5 bases). V lost 2 bases to trimming and J lost 7 bases, with 15 bases between them. The germline gives CDR1 KGHSH, CDR2 LQKENI. The CDR3 extends over 16 amino acids. The CDR3, as DNA: TGTGCCAGCTCACCAAATTTCGACAGACAAAATTCACCCCTCCACTTT. As protein: CASSPNFDRQNSPLHF.

The chain carries TRBV7-9 and TRBJ1-6, with D unresolved. The V and J ends lost 7 bases and 8 bases respectively, with 18 bases between them. This CDR3 is built from 15 residues. Germline CDR1 SEHNR, CDR2 FQNEAQ (reference sequence). The CDR3 sequence: CASNENSKVDSPLHF. CDR3 in DNA: TGTGCCAGCAATGAGAACTCAAAAGTAGATTCACCCCTCCACTTT.

This clone is a singleton in its sample. The V call is TRBV29-1, the J call TRBJ1-5, with unresolved D. The CDR3 length is 12 residues. V was trimmed by 4 bases and J by 0 bases, leaving 4 bases between them. The germline V gene encodes CDR1 SQVTM and CDR2 ANQGSEA. The CDR3 sequence: CSVAHSNQPQHF. For the CDR3, the DNA is TGCAGCGTTGCCCATAGCAATCAGCCCCAGCATTTT. The full variable domain, with the rest looked up from reference TRBV29-1 and TRBJ1-5, is SAVISQKPSRDICQRGTSLTIQCQVDSQVTMMFWYRQQPGQSLTLIATANQGSEATYESGFVIDKFPISRPNLTFSTLTVSNMSPEDSSIYLCSVAHSNQPQHFGDGTRLSIL.

This clone was detected only a few times. This chain joins TRBV27 and TRBJ2-5; D possibly corresponds to TRBD1 (6 bases). V lost 11 bases and J 4 bases, leaving 20 bases between the germline ends. Germline loops: CDR1 MNHEY, CDR2 SMNVEV (reference sequence). The CDR3 has 14 residues. The CDR3 here is CAPNQEGERETQYF. The CDR3 bases are TGTGCCCCCAATCAAGAGGGGGAGCGAGAGACCCAGTACTTC.

V usage is TRBV3-1 (or the pseudogene TRBV3-2) and J usage is TRBJ1-3; D remains unclear. The CDR3 is made up of 13 amino acids. Trimming took off 0 bases at V and 7 bases at J, with 7 bases between the two ends. Germline loops: CDR1 LGHDT, CDR2 YNNKEL (reference sequence). CDR3 DNA: TGTGCCAGCAGCCAAGACACGGGGAACACCATATATTTT. This sequence encodes CASSQDTGNTIYF.

The chain is built from TRBV18 and TRBJ1-1; no firm D call. The CDR3 covers 12 residues. Germline lookup yields CDR1 KGHSH and CDR2 LQKENI. Trimming cost V 4 bases and J 1 base, with 4 bases left between them. The CDR3 protein is CASSRQNTEAFF. CDR3 coding DNA: TGTGCCAGCTCACGACAGAACACTGAAGCTTTCTTT.

The rearrangement links TRBV5-4 to TRBJ2-7, with no clear D. Germline V lookup: CDR1 SGHNT, CDR2 YYREEE (reference sequence). The V end lost 4 bases, the J end lost 6 bases, and 14 bases lay between the germline ends. CDR3 length: 13 residues. CDR3 amino acids: CASSRPGLGEQYF. In DNA form, the CDR3 reads TGTGCCAGCAGCAGACCAGGTCTGGGCGAGCAGTACTTC.

The chain joins TRBV3-1 (or the pseudogene TRBV3-2) to TRBJ2-7, with D possibly being TRBD2 (6 bases). The CDR3 length is 14 residues. Germline lookup yields CDR1 LGHDT and CDR2 YNNKEL (reference sequence). The V end lost 5 bases, the J end lost 5 bases, and 16 bases lay between the germline ends. The CDR3 DNA is TGTGCCAGCAGCATAAGGGCAGGCGGGAACGAGCAGTACTTC. This encodes CASSIRAGGNEQYF.

The J gene is TRBJ1-5, the V gene TRBV9; TRBD1 agrees at 10 bases. The CDR3 length is 16 residues. Germline V gene sequence: CDR1 SGDLS, CDR2 YYNGEE. V trimming: 4 bases; J trimming: 2 bases; junction bases outside the gene matches: 6. The DNA for the CDR3 is TGTGCCAGCAGCCCAGGGACAGGGGCCGGCAATCAGCCCCAGCATTTT. Its translation is CASSPGTGAGNQPQHF.

V is TRBV28 and J is TRBJ1-5; 8 nucleotides agree with TRBD1. Germline CDR1 is MDHEN and CDR2 is SYDVKM. The CDR3 is made up of 16 amino acids. The trim removed 6 bases at V and 4 bases at J, leaving 11 bases unmatched. CDR3 DNA: TGTGCCAGCAGCCTTTTCGGGGACAGGACTAATCAGCCCCAGCATTTT. Residues: CASSLFGDRTNQPQHF.

The V gene is TRBV5-5, the J gene TRBJ1-4; D gene unclear. V was cut by 0 bases and J by 7 bases, with 13 bases left in between. Germline V gene data show CDR1 as SGHKS and CDR2 as YYEKEE (reference sequence). The length of the CDR3 is 15 residues. This chain's CDR3 is CASSLDSNRGEKLFF. For the CDR3, the DNA is TGTGCCAGCAGCTTGGACTCAAACCGGGGTGAAAAACTGTTTTTT.

The V and J genes are TRBV4-2 and TRBJ2-3, with TRBD2 identical over 13 bases. The CDR3 runs to 16 residues. CDR1 is LGHNA, CDR2 YNFKEQ, per germline. V lost 4 bases and J lost 5; bases outside the gene matches: 6. CDR3 nucleotide sequence: TGTGCCAGCAGCCGTACTAGCGGGGGGGCCTTAGATACGCAGTATTTT. Translation: CASSRTSGGALDTQYF.

The chain employs TRBV11-2 and TRBJ2-2, with 9 bases aligning to TRBD2. CDR1 SGHAT and CDR2 FQNNGV come from the germline V gene. This CDR3 spans 14 amino acids. V lost 3 bases to trimming and J lost 6 bases; unmatched junction nucleotides: 2. Here the CDR3 reads CASSFSGGSGELFF. The CDR3, as DNA: TGTGCCAGCAGCTTTAGCGGGGGTTCCGGGGAGCTGTTTTTT.

CDR3 sequence (DNA): TGTGCCAGCAGCCAAGAACAGGGCAGGGGGAAAGCTTTCTTT. It encodes CASSQEQGRGKAFF. The chain uses TRBV3-1 (or the pseudogene TRBV3-2) and TRBJ1-1; 7 nucleotides align to TRBD1. Per germline, CDR1 LGHDT and CDR2 YNNKEL (reference sequence). Trimming took 0 bases from V and 9 from J; bases not matched to a gene: 7. The CDR3 contains 14 residues.

This clone was found a few times. J is TRBJ1-5 and V is TRBV7-2; no clear D gene. The V gene lost 1 base and the J gene lost 0 bases, with 10 bases spanning the gap. The CDR3 loop spans 16 amino acids. CDR1 is SGHTA and CDR2 is FQGNSA in the germline V gene. The CDR3 DNA reads TGTGCCAGCAGCTTAGGCCCAGTCCATAGCAATCAGCCCCAGCATTTT. This sequence encodes CASSLGPVHSNQPQHF.